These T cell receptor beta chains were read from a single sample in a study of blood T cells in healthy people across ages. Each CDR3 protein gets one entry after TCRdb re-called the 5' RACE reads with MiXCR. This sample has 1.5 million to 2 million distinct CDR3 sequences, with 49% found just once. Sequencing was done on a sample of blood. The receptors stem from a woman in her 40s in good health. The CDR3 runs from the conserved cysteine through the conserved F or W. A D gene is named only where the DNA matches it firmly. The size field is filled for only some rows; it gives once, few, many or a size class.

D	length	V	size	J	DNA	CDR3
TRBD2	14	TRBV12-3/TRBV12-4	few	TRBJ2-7	TGTGCCAGCAGTTTGGGGCTAGCGGGAGATTACCAGTACTTC	CASSLGLAGDYQYF
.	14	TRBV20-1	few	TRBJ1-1	TGCAGTGCTAGAGGGAACAGCTTGAACACTGAAGCTTTCTTT	CSARGNSLNTEAFF
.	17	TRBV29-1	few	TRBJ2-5	TGCAGCGTTGTGAAGTTCGGCAAGGACCTCGAAGGAGAGACCCAGTACTTC	CSVVKFGKDLEGETQYF
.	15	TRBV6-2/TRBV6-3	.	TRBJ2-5	TGTGCCAGCAGTCCTCCTCGGTTTGACCCAGAGACCCAGTACTTC	CASSPPRFDPETQYF
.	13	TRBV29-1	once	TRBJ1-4	TGCAGCGTTGAATCAGGATCTAATGAAGAACTGTTTTTT	CSVESGSNEELFF
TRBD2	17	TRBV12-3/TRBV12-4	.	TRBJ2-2	TGTGCCAGCAGTTCTCAGACTAGCGGGGTGAACACCGGGGAGCTGTTTTTT	CASSSQTSGVNTGELFF
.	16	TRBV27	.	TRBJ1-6	TGTGCCAGCAGTACGCAATCATGGTCCTATAATTCACCCCTCCACTTT	CASSTQSWSYNSPLHF
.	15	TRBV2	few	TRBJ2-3	TGTGCCAGCAGAAGGGCAGTTCTTCGCACAGATACGCAGTATTTT	CASRRAVLRTDTQYF
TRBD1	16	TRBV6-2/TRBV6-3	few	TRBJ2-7	TGTGCCAGCAGTTACTCTCCGGGACAGGAGACCTACGAGCAGTACTTC	CASSYSPGQETYEQYF
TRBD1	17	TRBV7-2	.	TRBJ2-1	TGTGCCAGCAGACAAGGTCCGGAGACAGGGGAATGGGGTGAGCAGTTCTTC	CASRQGPETGEWGEQFF
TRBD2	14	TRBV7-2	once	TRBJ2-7	TGTGCCAGCACCCTAGCGGGGGCCTTTAGCGAGCAGTACTTC	CASTLAGAFSEQYF
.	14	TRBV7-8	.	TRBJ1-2	TGTGCCAGCAGCCGGGCCGTTACTAACTATGGCTACACCTTC	CASSRAVTNYGYTF
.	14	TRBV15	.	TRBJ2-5	TGTGCCACCAGCAGAGAAAAGGATGGCGGGACCCAGTACTTC	CATSREKDGGTQYF
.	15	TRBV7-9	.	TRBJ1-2	TGTGCCAGCAGCTTAACAGGAACCCACTTTCATGGCTACACCTTC	CASSLTGTHFHGYTF
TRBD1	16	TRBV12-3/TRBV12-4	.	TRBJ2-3	TGTGCCAGCAGTTGGGGGACAGGCGGTCGATCAGATACGCAGTATTTT	CASSWGTGGRSDTQYF
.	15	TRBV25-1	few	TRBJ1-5	TGTGCCAGCAGTGAGTCAGGCAACCCCAATCAGCCCCAGCATTTT	CASSESGNPNQPQHF
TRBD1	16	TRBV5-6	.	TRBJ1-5	TGTGCCAGCAGCTATTCGGGGACAGGTAGCAATCAGCCCCAGCATTTT	CASSYSGTGSNQPQHF
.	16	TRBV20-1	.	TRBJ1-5	TGCAGTGCCACCCTGGGGAGTTTCTATAGCAATCAGCCCCAGCATTTT	CSATLGSFYSNQPQHF
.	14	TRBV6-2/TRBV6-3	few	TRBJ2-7	TGTGCCAGCAGATCCGGTGGCCCTACCTACGAGCAGTACTTC	CASRSGGPTYEQYF
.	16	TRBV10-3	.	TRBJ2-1	TGTGCCATCAGTGAGAGCGGCCAACTCCAGACTAATGAGCAGTTCTTC	CAISESGQLQTNEQFF
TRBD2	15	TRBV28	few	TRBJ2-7	TGTGCCAGCAGTTCGTCAGAGGGAGGGTCCTACGAGCAGTACTTC	CASSSSEGGSYEQYF
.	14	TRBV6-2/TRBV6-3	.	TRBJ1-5	TGTGCCAGCAGTTACCCAGAATCCAATCAGCCCCAGCATTTT	CASSYPESNQPQHF
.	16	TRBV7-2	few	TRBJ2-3	TGTGCCAGCAGCCGAGATATAGCGGTGACCTCCCCTGCGCAGTATTTT	CASSRDIAVTSPAQYF
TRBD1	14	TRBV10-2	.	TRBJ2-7	TGCGCCAGCAGGATACAGGGGCCCCACTACGAGCAGTACTTC	CASRIQGPHYEQYF
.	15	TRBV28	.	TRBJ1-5	TGTGCCAGCACCGCCCCTCACAGGCCCGGCCAGCCCCAGCATTTT	CASTAPHRPGQPQHF
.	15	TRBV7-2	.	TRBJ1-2	TGTGCCAGCAGCTCCAAGGAGGGGGGAAGCTATGGCTACACCTTC	CASSSKEGGSYGYTF
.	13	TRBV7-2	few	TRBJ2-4	TGTGCCAGCAGCGTAGGAGGGGGCAGGGAGCAGTACTTC	CASSVGGGREQYF
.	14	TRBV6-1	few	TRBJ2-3	TGTGCCAGCATGAGGGATCTTAGCACAGATACGCAGTATTTT	CASMRDLSTDTQYF
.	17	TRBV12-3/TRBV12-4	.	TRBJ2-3	TGTGCCGGCAGCGTCGGGACAGCTTTTTCTAGCGCAGATACGCGGTATTTT	CAGSVGTAFSSADTRYF
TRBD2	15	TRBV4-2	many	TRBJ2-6	TGTGCTTCCCTGGCGGGGGATAATGGGGCCAACGTCCTGACTTTC	CASLAGDNGANVLTF
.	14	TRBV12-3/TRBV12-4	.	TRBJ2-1	TGTGCCAGCAGCCAAACACCCGGGGACAATGAGCAGTTCTTC	CASSQTPGDNEQFF
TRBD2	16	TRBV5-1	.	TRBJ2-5	TGCGCCAGCAGCTTGGAACATAGCGGGCCCCAAGAGACCCAGTACTTC	CASSLEHSGPQETQYF
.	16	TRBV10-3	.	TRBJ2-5	TGTGCCATCAGTGAGTTCACAGGTGGGGTCCAAGAGACCCAGTACTTC	CAISEFTGGVQETQYF
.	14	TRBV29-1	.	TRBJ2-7	TGCAGCGTTGAAGTGAGGCAGGCTCCCTACGAGCAGTACTTC	CSVEVRQAPYEQYF
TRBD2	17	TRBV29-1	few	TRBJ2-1	TGCAGCGTTCGGACTAGCGGGGGCCCCAGCTCCTACAATGAGCAGTTCTTC	CSVRTSGGPSSYNEQFF
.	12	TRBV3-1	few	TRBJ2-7	TGTGCCAGCAGCCAACTAACCTACGAGCAGTACTTC	CASSQLTYEQYF
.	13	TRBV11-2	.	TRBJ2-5	TGTGCCAGCAACGGACAAGTACAAGAGACCCAGTACTTC	CASNGQVQETQYF
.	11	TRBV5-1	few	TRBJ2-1	TGCGCCAGCAGACCCAGGGGTGAGCAGTTCTTC	CASRPRGEQFF
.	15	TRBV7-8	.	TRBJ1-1	TGTGCCAGCACGAAAGAGGGGGTTACGAACACTGAAGCTTTCTTT	CASTKEGVTNTEAFF
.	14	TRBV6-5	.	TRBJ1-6	TGTGCCAGCAAAATTCAGGGATATAATTCACCCCTCCACTTT	CASKIQGYNSPLHF
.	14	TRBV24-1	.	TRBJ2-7	TGTGCCACCAGTGAGCCGACAAGGACCTACGAGCAGTACTTC	CATSEPTRTYEQYF
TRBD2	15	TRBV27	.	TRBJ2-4	TGTGCCAGCAGAGCGGGGGGGTGGAACAAAAACATTCAGTACTTC	CASRAGGWNKNIQYF
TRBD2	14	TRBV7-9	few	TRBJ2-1	TGTGCCAGCAGCTTAGCGAGCGGGGCCAATGAGCAGTTCTTC	CASSLASGANEQFF
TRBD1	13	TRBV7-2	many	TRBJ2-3	TGTGCCAGCAGCTTCCAGGGGGCGGATACGCAGTATTTT	CASSFQGADTQYF
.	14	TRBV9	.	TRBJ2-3	TGTGCCAGCAGTGTGGGGGGCTTAGAAGATACGCAGTATTTT	CASSVGGLEDTQYF
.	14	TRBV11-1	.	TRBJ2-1	TGTGCCAGCAGCCCTCGGGCCTTTGGGAATGAGCAGTTCTTC	CASSPRAFGNEQFF
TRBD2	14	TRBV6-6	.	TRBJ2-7	TGTGCCAGCAGTGTCCTAGCGGTGGTAGGCGAGCAGTACTTC	CASSVLAVVGEQYF
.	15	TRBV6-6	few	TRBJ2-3	TGTGCCAGCAGTTACCAGGGTCAGCGGACAGATACGCAGTATTTT	CASSYQGQRTDTQYF
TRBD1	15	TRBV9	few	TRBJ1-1	TGTGCCAGCAGCTCCGGACAGGGGGTGAACACTGAAGCTTTCTTT	CASSSGQGVNTEAFF
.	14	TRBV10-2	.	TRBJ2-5	TGCGCCAGCAGTGAAGTGACAGCTGGCGAGACCCAGTACTTC	CASSEVTAGETQYF
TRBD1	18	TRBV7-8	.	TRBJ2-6	TGTGCCAGCAGCACAGGGGGGACAGGGGGTATTGGGGCCAACGTCCTGACTTTC	CASSTGGTGGIGANVLTF
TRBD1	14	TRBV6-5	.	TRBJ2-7	TGTGCCAGCAGTATGGACAGGGGGCTCAACGAGCAGTACTTC	CASSMDRGLNEQYF